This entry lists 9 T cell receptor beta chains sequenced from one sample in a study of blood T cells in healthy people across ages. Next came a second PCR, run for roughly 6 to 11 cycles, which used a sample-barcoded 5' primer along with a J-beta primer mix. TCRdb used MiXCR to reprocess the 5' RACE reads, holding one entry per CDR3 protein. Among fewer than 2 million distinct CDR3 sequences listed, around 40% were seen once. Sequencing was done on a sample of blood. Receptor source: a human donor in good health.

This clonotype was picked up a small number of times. The CDR3 DNA is TGTGCCAGCAGCTTCGGGGGGCTCAATGAGCAGTTCTTC. Its protein is CASSFGGLNEQFF. The J gene is TRBJ2-1, the V gene TRBV7-6; D is possibly TRBD2 (7 bases). The CDR3 spans 13 residues. Germline-derived CDR1 and CDR2 are SGHVS and FNYEAQ. Trimming stripped 3 bases from V and 6 bases from J, with 9 bases between.

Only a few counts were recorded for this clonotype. The CDR3: CASSLVVSGNTIYF. The CDR3 DNA reads as TGTGCCAGCAGCTTAGTGGTTTCTGGAAACACCATATATTTT. V gene TRBV7-9 combines with J gene TRBJ1-3; D gene ambiguous. The germline V and J ends were trimmed by 1 base and 1 base, with 5 bases remaining between them. The CDR3 runs to 14 residues. Looked up from germline, CDR1 is SEHNR and CDR2 is FQNEAQ (reference sequence).

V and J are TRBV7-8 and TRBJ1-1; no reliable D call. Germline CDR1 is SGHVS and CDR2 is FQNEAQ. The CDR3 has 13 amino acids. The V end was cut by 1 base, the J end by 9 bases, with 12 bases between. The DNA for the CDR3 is TGTGCCAGCAGCTTAGAATCCAGTGTGAAAGCTTTCTTT. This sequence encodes CASSLESSVKAFF.

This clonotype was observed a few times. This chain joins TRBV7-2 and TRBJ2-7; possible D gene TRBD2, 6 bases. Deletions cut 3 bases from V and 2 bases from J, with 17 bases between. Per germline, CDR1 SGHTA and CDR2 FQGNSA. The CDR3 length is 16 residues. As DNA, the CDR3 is TGTGCCAGCAGCTTTGCTTCCGGGACTGGAACCTACGAGCAGTACTTC. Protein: CASSFASGTGTYEQYF.

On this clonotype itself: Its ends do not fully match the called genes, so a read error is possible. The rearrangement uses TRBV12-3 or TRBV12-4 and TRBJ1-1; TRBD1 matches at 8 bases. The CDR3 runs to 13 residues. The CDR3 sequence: CTSSLGQGGEAFF. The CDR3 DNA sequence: TGTACCAGCAGTTTAGGACAGGGTGGAGAAGCTTTCTTT.

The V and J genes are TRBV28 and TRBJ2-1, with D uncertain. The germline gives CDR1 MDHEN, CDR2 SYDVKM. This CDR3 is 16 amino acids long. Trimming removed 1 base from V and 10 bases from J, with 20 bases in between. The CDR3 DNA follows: TGTGCCAGCAGTTTATTGGCTAGTATCTTGGTTGGGGAGCAGTTCTTC. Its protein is CASSLLASILVGEQFF.

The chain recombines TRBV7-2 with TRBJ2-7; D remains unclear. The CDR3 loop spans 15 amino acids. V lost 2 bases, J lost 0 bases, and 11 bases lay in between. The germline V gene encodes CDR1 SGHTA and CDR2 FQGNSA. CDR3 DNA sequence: TGTGCCAGCAGCTTATTGGCCCGGGCCTCCTACGAGCAGTACTTC. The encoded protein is CASSLLARASYEQYF. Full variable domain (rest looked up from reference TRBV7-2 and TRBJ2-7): GAGVSQSPSNKVTEKGKDVELRCDPISGHTALYWYRQSLGQGLEFLIYFQGNSAPDKSGLPSDRFSAERTGGSVSTLTIQRTQQEDSAVYLCASSLLARASYEQYFGPGTRLTVT.

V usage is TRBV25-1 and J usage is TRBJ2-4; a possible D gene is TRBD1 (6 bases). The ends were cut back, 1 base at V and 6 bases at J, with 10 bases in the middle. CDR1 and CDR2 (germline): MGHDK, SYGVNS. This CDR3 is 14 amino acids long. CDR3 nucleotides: TGTGCCAGCAGTGAATCAGGGGAGAGAAACATTCAGTACTTC. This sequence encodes CASSESGERNIQYF.

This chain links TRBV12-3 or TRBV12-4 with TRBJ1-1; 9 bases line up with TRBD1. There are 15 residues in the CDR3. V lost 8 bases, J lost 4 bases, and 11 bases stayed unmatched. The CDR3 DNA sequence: TGTGCCAGCCGTAGACAGGGGGTAAGTTTCACTGAAGCTTTCTTT. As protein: CASRRQGVSFTEAFF.